This T cell receptor beta chain was captured in a study of vaccination effects on CD4 cells after COVID-19. Whole-study findings and limits: Just 1 of 255 vaccine-induced clones in healthy recipients was cross-reactive.

Using viral peptide pools, the ViraFEST assay grew out antigen-specific CD4+ T cells prior to sequencing. After roughly eleven days in culture, the CD4+ T cells were isolated. Two-dose vaccination with either BNT162b2 or mRNA-1273 was given to the participants. Researchers reported culturing two million PBMC in each well, adding approximately 10 IU/ml IL-2 and roughly 10 ug/ml peptides. Cultures had half their medium replaced with IL-2 medium on days 3 and 7. On this clone: The antigen is unknown.

The CDR3 is 15 amino acids. The V gene's germline CDR1 is LNHDA and CDR2 SQIVND (reference sequence). V dropped 3 bases and J dropped 7 bases, with 16 bases sitting between them. Method: immunoSEQ multiplex PCR; TCRdb's copy keeps in-frame clones and lacks some. This table has fewer than 90,000 clones, around 77% appearing once. The sequence came from a human donor who received a COVID-19 vaccine. The sample was CD4+ T cells from PBMCs cultured with HCoV-OC43 spike peptides, taken after COVID-19 vaccination. This sample's subset: HCoV-OC43 spike overlapping peptide pool stimulation. The rearrangement joins TRBV19 to TRBJ2-1, with D unresolved. The CDR3 coding sequence is TGTGCCAGTAGTATGCCGGGTTCTTTTGGGAATGAGCAGTTCTTC. Its protein product is CASSMPGSFGNEQFF. Using reference TRBV19 and TRBJ2-1 for the parts outside the CDR3, the full variable domain is DGGITQSPKYLFRKEGQNVTLSCEQNLNHDAMYWYRQDPGQGLRLIYYSQIVNDFQKGDIAEGYSVSREKKESFPLTVTSAQKNPTAFYLCASSMPGSFGNEQFFGPGTRLTVL.